The clone carrying this T cell receptor (beta chain) appeared a few times. The data were obtained in a study of identical twins. Healthy Caucasians alone served as donors. TCRdb re-called the 5' RACE reads with MiXCR, one entry per CDR3 protein. The sample has under 800,000 distinct CDR3 sequences, 21% seen once. Per the germline V gene, CDR1 is MNHEY and CDR2 is SVGAGI. The CDR3 has 14 amino acids. The V segment lost 4 bases and the J segment 4 bases; nucleotides outside the gene matches: 5. These data were also filed under a second study, of T cells expressing NK-cell markers. That work states: In several experiments, sorting was confined to alpha-beta TCR T cells through use of an anti-gamma-delta TCR antibody.

This clonotype was obtained from a woman between 18 and 29 years old in good health. This chain uses TRBV6-5 with TRBJ2-5, with 8 positions matching TRBD1. The source material was PBMCs. The CDR3: CASSWNRGTETQYF. In DNA, the CDR3 is TGTGCCAGCAGTTGGAACAGGGGGACAGAGACCCAGTACTTC.